This T cell receptor beta chain is drawn from a study of blood T cell repertoires in COVID-19. With 0 bases removed from V and 5 bases from J, the gap between germline ends came to 19 bases. The CDR3 loop spans 17 amino acids. Looked up from germline, CDR1 is SGDLS and CDR2 is YYNGEE. Clones were sequenced by immunoSEQ multiplex PCR, and TCRdb holds only the in-frame ones, with some missing. The sample has fewer than 450,000 clones; around 90% are singletons. This sequence joins TRBV9 and TRBJ2-3; a possible D gene is TRBD2 (6 bases). The TCR was taken from a woman under 30 who had recovered from COVID-19. The sample comprised PBMCs or T cells enriched from blood (not recorded which). The CDR3 sequence: CASSVEAGPTHGDTQYF. The CDR3 nucleotides are TGTGCCAGCAGCGTAGAAGCGGGCCCGACTCACGGAGATACGCAGTATTTT.